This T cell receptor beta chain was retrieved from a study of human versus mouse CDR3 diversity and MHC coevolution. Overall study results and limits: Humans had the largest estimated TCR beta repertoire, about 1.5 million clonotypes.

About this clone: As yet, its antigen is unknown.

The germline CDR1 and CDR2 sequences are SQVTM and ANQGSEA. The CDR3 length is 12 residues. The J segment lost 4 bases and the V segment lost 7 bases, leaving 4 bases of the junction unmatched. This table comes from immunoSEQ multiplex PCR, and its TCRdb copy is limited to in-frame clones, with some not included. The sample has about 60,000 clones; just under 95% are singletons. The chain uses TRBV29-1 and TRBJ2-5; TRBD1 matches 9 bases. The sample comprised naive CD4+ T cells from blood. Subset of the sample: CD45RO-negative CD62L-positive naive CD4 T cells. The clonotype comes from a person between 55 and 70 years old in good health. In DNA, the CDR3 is TGCAGCGCCCCGACAGGGGGAGAGACCCAGTACTTC. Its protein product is CSAPTGGETQYF.